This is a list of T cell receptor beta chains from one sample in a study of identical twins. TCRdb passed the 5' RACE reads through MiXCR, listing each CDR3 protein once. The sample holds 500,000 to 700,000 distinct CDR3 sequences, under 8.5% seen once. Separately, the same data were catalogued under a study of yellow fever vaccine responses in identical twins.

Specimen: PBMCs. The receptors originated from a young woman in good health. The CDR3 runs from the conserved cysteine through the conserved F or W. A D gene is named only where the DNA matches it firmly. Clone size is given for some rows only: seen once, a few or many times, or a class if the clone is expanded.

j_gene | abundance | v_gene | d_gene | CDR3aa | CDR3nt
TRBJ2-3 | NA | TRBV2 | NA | CASRHTRDTQYF | TGTGCCAGCAGGCACACGAGAGATACGCAGTATTTT
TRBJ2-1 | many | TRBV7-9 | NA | CASTPALDWNEQFF | TGTGCCAGCACCCCTGCCCTTGACTGGAATGAGCAGTTCTTC
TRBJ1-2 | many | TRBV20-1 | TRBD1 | CSARDPGQGLGYTF | TGCAGTGCTAGAGATCCAGGACAGGGTCTAGGCTACACCTTC
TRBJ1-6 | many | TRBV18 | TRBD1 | CASSPGEGANSPLHF | TGTGCCAGCTCACCCGGGGAGGGGGCGAATTCACCCCTCCACTTT
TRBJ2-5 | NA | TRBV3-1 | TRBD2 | CASSPGSGSKETQYF | TGTGCCAGCAGTCCCGGTAGCGGGAGCAAAGAGACCCAGTACTTC
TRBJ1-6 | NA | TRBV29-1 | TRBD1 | CSVATSDRVNSPLHF | TGCAGCGTCGCAACCTCGGACAGGGTGAATTCACCCCTCCACTTT
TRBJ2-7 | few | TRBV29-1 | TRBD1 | CSVEGTGKSYEQYF | TGCAGCGTTGAAGGGACAGGGAAATCCTACGAGCAGTACTTC
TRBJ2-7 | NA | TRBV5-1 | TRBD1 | CASSTGQQQPYEQYF | TGCGCCAGCAGCACGGGACAGCAGCAACCCTACGAGCAGTACTTC
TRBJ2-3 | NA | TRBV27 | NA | CASKEVGTLITTDTQYF | TGTGCCAGCAAGGAGGTCGGAACTCTTATTACCACAGATACGCAGTATTTT
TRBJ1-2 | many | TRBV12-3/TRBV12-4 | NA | CASSRRVGYTF | TGTGCCAGCAGTCGTAGGGTGGGCTACACCTTC
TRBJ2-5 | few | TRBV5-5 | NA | CASSLRWLGETQYF | TGTGCCAGCAGCTTGAGGTGGTTGGGGGAGACCCAGTACTTC
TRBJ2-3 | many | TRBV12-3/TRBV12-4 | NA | CASSDAWRMGTDTQYF | TGTGCCAGCAGTGATGCTTGGAGGATGGGCACAGATACGCAGTATTTT
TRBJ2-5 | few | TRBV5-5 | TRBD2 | CASSGSGTSGGHKETQYF | TGTGCCAGCAGCGGTTCCGGGACTAGCGGGGGGCACAAAGAGACCCAGTACTTC
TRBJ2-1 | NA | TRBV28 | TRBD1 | CASLTGGRNEQFF | TGTGCCAGCTTGACAGGGGGTAGGAATGAGCAGTTCTTC
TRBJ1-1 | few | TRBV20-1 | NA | CSAHPPVGENTEAFF | TGCAGTGCCCATCCCCCCGTCGGGGAGAACACTGAAGCTTTCTTT